The 19 T cell receptor beta chains below all came from one sample that was sequenced in a study of vaccination effects on CD4 cells after COVID-19. Their specific antigens are unknown. Only in-frame clones appear in the TCRdb table, and some are missing; sequencing was by immunoSEQ multiplex PCR. The sample lists some 66,000 clones, approximately 79% occurring once. The culture ran for 10 days before CD4+ T cells were isolated. Two-dose BNT162b2 or mRNA-1273 vaccination was given to participants. Sequencing used CD4+ T cells from PBMCs cultured without peptide, obtained after COVID-19 vaccination. The receptors originated from a human donor who received a COVID-19 vaccine.

This clone was recorded only once. V and J are TRBV19 and TRBJ2-2; D is perhaps TRBD2 (6 bases). Germline V gene lookup returns CDR1 LNHDA and CDR2 SQIVND (reference sequence). The V and J ends lost 7 bases and 0 bases respectively, with 12 bases between them. The CDR3 runs to 15 residues. This chain's CDR3 is CASTTSRANTGELFF. In DNA, the CDR3 is TGTGCCAGTACCACTAGCAGAGCGAACACCGGGGAGCTGTTTTTT.

V usage is TRBV5-4 and J usage is TRBJ2-1, with TRBD1 matching over 8 bases. The CDR3 totals 16 residues. In germline, CDR1 is SGHNT, CDR2 YYREEE (reference sequence). The J segment lost 0 bases and the V segment lost 4 bases, leaving 6 bases of the junction unmatched. Here the CDR3 DNA reads TGTGCCAGCAGCCGCCCCGGACAGGGCTCCTACAATGAGCAGTTCTTC. Residues: CASSRPGQGSYNEQFF.

V is TRBV5-1 and J is TRBJ2-4; TRBD1 is a possible D gene (6 bases). This CDR3 spans 14 amino acids. V lost 4 bases, J lost 1 base, and 9 bases lay in between. Germline CDR1 reads SGHRS; CDR2 reads YFSETQ. CDR3 sequence: CASSADRAKNIQYF. CDR3 bases: TGCGCCAGCAGCGCTGACAGGGCCAAAAACATTCAGTACTTC.

The chain recombines TRBV15 with TRBJ1-4; 7 bases map to TRBD1. The CDR3 contains 16 residues. V lost 2 bases and J lost 4; bases outside the gene matches: 7. Germline CDR1 and CDR2: LNHNV and YYDKDF (reference sequence). The chain's CDR3 is CATSRRDRVNNEKLFF. In nucleotides, the CDR3 is TGTGCCACCAGCAGACGAGACAGGGTTAATAATGAAAAACTGTTTTTT.

Only a few counts were recorded for this clone. The chain employs TRBV18 and TRBJ1-1; no reliable D call. From germline, CDR1 is KGHSH and CDR2 LQKENI. The length of the CDR3 is 14 residues. V dropped 3 bases and J dropped 1 base, with 9 bases sitting between them. CDR3 amino acids: CASSPQRWNTEAFF. The CDR3 coding sequence is TGTGCCAGCTCACCGCAGAGATGGAACACTGAAGCTTTCTTT.

The chain has TRBV4-1 and TRBJ1-6; possibly TRBD1 for D (5 bases). The CDR3 loop spans 16 amino acids. Germline V gene data show CDR1 as MGHRA and CDR2 as YSYEKL. The V end was cut by 2 bases, the J end by 11 bases, with 19 bases between. CDR3 in DNA: TGCGCCAGCAGCCAACAGAGGACACTCTACGGGACACCCCTCCACTTT. Translation: CASSQQRTLYGTPLHF.

The chain joins TRBV4-1 to TRBJ2-3; TRBD2 agrees at 7 bases. Trimming cost V 4 bases and J 3 bases; bases outside gene matches: 10. Germline values: CDR1 MGHRA, CDR2 YSYEKL. CDR3 size: 16 residues. The CDR3 is CASSLLSGGLTDTQYF. The CDR3, as DNA: TGCGCCAGCAGCCTCCTGTCCGGGGGGTTGACAGATACGCAGTATTTT.

The genes are TRBV7-2 and TRBJ2-3; 7 positions match TRBD1. The ends lost 1 base at V and 2 bases at J; junction bases unmatched: 12. Germline lookup yields CDR1 SGHTA and CDR2 FQGNSA. The CDR3 loop spans 18 amino acids. CDR3 coding DNA: TGTGCCAGCAGCTTAGGGGTCAGAGGGGGCCTTATCACAGATACGCAGTATTTT. Translated: CASSLGVRGGLITDTQYF.

The CDR3: CASSRLSGGAHEQYV. CDR3 DNA: TGTGCCAGCAGCAGGCTTAGCGGGGGGGCCCACGAGCAGTACGTC. J is TRBJ2-7 and V is TRBV6-5; TRBD2 matches at 11 bases. The J segment lost 5 bases and the V segment lost 6 bases, leaving 9 bases of the junction unmatched. Germline CDR1 is MNHEY and CDR2 is SVGAGI. This CDR3 is 15 amino acids long.

The chain has TRBV9 and TRBJ2-5, with 8 bases lining up with TRBD1. V shed 5 bases, J shed 5 bases, and the junction held 8 bases outside the gene matches. The CDR3 consists of 14 residues. Germline loops: CDR1 SGDLS, CDR2 YYNGEE. The CDR3 here is CASSKGQGYETQYF. CDR3 nucleotide sequence: TGTGCCAGCAGTAAAGGACAGGGCTATGAGACCCAGTACTTC.

The chain employs TRBV5-1 and TRBJ2-3, with D perhaps matching TRBD1 (6 bases). Germline values: CDR1 SGHRS, CDR2 YFSETQ. Trimming stripped 5 bases from V and 2 bases from J, with 12 bases between. CDR3 length: 14 amino acids. The CDR3 spells CASRTGTFTDTQYF. As DNA, the CDR3 is TGCGCCAGCAGAACCGGGACATTCACAGATACGCAGTATTTT.

This clone has a single count. The V and J genes are TRBV18 and TRBJ1-4, with unresolved D. Trimming took off 2 bases at V and 4 bases at J, with 17 bases between the two ends. Germline V CDR1 and CDR2: KGHSH, LQKENI. The CDR3 is 17 residues long. CDR3 sequence reads: CASSPIRQAQDNEKLFF. The DNA for the CDR3 is TGTGCCAGCTCACCAATTCGTCAGGCGCAGGATAATGAAAAACTGTTTTTT.

The rearrangement joins TRBV29-1 to TRBJ2-6, with TRBD2 identical over 7 bases. The CDR3 runs 15 residues. Germline V lookup: CDR1 SQVTM, CDR2 ANQGSEA. The ends lost 6 bases at V and 2 bases at J; junction bases unmatched: 7. CDR3 sequence reads: CSVEKRGAGANVLTF. DNA for the CDR3: TGCAGCGTGGAAAAACGGGGGGCTGGGGCCAACGTCCTGACTTTC.

The V call is TRBV30, the J call TRBJ2-4, with a possible D match to TRBD1 (6 bases). CDR1 is GTSNPN and CDR2 is SVGIG in the germline V gene (reference sequence). CDR3 length: 13 residues. V was shortened by 0 bases and J by 3 bases, with 6 bases between the two germline ends. The CDR3 nucleotides read TGTGCCTGGAGTGTACAGGGCAAAAACATTCAGTACTTC. As protein: CAWSVQGKNIQYF. The whole variable domain, remainder taken from reference TRBV30 and TRBJ2-4, is SQTIHQWPATLVQPVGSPLSLECTVEGTSNPNLYWYRQAAGRGLQLLFYSVGIGQISSEVPQNLSASRPQDRQFILSSKKLLLSDSGFYLCAWSVQGKNIQYFGAGTRLSVL.

CDR3: CASSLAGGQGNQPQHF. The CDR3 region has the DNA TGTGCCAGCAGCTTAGCAGGGGGCCAGGGCAATCAGCCCCAGCATTTT. This sequence joins TRBV11-2 and TRBJ1-5; 8 nucleotides match TRBD1. Per germline, CDR1 SGHAT and CDR2 FQNNGV. The ends lost 1 base at V and 2 bases at J; junction bases unmatched: 4. The CDR3 length is 16 residues.

The chain carries TRBV19 and TRBJ1-1; 9 bases are shared with TRBD1. Germline trimming cut 2 bases from V and 3 bases from J; bases unmatched to any gene: 4. CDR3 size: 15 residues. CDR1 and CDR2 (germline): LNHDA, SQIVND (reference sequence). DNA of the CDR3: TGTGCCAGTAGTATAACTGGGACAGGGCACACTGAAGCTTTCTTT. Amino acid sequence: CASSITGTGHTEAFF.

The sample holds one count of this clone. The chain recombines TRBV6-5 with TRBJ2-4; the D gene is possibly TRBD1 (5 bases). This CDR3 has 16 residues. Per the germline V gene, CDR1 is MNHEY and CDR2 is SVGAGI. Trimming shortened V by 0 bases and J by 3 bases, and 12 bases separated the two germline ends. DNA of the CDR3: TGTGCCAGCAGTTACTCCAGGACACCAAACAAAAACATTCAGTACTTC. Translated: CASSYSRTPNKNIQYF.

This rearrangement joins TRBV11-2 to TRBJ2-7, with D perhaps TRBD2 (7 bases). The V end was cut by 7 bases, the J end by 0 bases, with 19 bases between. Per germline, CDR1 SGHAT and CDR2 FQNNGV. This CDR3 has 16 residues. The CDR3 region is CASTIGGGRSSYEQYV. The CDR3, as DNA: TGTGCCAGCACCATAGGGGGAGGGAGGAGCTCCTACGAGCAGTACGTC.

This CDR3 is CASSLRGPGDQPQHF. In nucleotides, the CDR3 is TGTGCCAGCAGCTTAAGAGGGCCGGGGGATCAGCCCCAGCATTTT. The chain couples TRBV7-2 to TRBJ1-5; D is perhaps TRBD1 (5 bases). V shed 2 bases and J shed 5 bases, with 13 bases lying between them. The CDR3 covers 15 residues. Per the germline V gene, CDR1 is SGHTA and CDR2 is FQGNSA. Supplemented by reference TRBV7-2 and TRBJ1-5, the full variable domain reads GAGVSQSPSNKVTEKGKDVELRCDPISGHTALYWYRQSLGQGLEFLIYFQGNSAPDKSGLPSDRFSAERTGGSVSTLTIQRTQQEDSAVYLCASSLRGPGDQPQHFGDGTRLSIL.